Listed here are 3 T cell receptor beta chains from one sample, sequenced in a study of blood T cell repertoires in COVID-19. The assay was immunoSEQ multiplex PCR, and TCRdb's table has in-frame clones only and misses some. The repertoire consists of about 200,000 clones, with about 80% occurring once and the leading ten covering around 16%. Sequencing was carried out using PBMCs or T cells enriched from blood (not recorded which). The receptors originated from a man aged 35 to 55 who had recovered from COVID-19.

CDR3 in amino acids: CASSAPRSGYYGYTF. For the CDR3, the DNA is TGTGCCAGCAGCGCCCCCCGCAGCGGGTACTATGGCTACACCTTC. The V and J genes are TRBV28 and TRBJ1-2, with unresolved D. Trimming pared 6 bases from V and 3 bases from J, leaving 17 bases between. Germline V lookup: CDR1 MDHEN, CDR2 SYDVKM. The CDR3 consists of 15 residues.

The chain couples TRBV4-2 to TRBJ2-3; 12 nucleotides agree with TRBD2. The CDR3 is 17 residues long. V lost 0 bases and J lost 5; bases outside the gene matches: 6. Germline V lookup: CDR1 LGHNA, CDR2 YNFKEQ. CDR3 in DNA: TGTGCCAGCAGCCAAGAACCTAGCGGGGGGGCCAGAGATACGCAGTATTTT. Translation: CASSQEPSGGARDTQYF.

V gene TRBV5-1 combines with J gene TRBJ1-4; D ambiguous. Per the germline V gene, CDR1 is SGHRS and CDR2 is YFSETQ. This CDR3 has 13 residues. The V and J ends lost 9 bases and 0 bases respectively, with 9 bases between them. CDR3 region: CATRATTNEKLFF. CDR3 coding DNA: TGCGCCACGAGAGCAACAACTAATGAAAAACTGTTTTTT.